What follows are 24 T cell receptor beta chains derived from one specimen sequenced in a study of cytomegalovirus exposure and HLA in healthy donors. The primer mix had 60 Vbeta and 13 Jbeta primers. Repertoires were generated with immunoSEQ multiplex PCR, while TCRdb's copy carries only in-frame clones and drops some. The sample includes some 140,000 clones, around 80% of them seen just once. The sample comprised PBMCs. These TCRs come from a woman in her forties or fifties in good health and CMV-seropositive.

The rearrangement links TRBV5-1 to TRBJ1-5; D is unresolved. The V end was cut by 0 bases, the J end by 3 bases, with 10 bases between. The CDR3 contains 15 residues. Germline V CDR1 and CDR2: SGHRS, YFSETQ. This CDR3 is CASSLGDTINQPQHF. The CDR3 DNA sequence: TGCGCCAGCAGCTTGGGTGATACTATCAATCAGCCCCAGCATTTT.

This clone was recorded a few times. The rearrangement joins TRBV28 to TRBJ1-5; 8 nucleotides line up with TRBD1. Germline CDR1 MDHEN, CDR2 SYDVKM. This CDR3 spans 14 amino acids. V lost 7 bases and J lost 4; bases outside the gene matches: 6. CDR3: CASTTGTGNQPQHF. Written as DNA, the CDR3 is TGTGCCAGCACCACTGGGACAGGTAATCAGCCCCAGCATTTT.

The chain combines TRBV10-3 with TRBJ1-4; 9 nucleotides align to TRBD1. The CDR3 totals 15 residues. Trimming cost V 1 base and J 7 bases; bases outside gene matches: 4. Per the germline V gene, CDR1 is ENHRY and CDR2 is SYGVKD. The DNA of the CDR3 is TGTGCCATCAGTGAGTTACAGGGGGCTGGTGAAAAACTGTTTTTT. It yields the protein CAISELQGAGEKLFF.

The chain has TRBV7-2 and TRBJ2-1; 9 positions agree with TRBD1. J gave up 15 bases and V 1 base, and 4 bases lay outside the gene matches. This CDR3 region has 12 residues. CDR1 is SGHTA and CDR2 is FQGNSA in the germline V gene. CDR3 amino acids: CASSLDRGRGFF. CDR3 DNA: TGTGCCAGCAGCTTAGACAGGGGGCGAGGGTTCTTC.

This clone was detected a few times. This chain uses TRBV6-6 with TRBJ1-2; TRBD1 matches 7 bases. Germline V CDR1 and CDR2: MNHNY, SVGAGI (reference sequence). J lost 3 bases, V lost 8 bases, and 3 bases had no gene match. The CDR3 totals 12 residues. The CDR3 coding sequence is TGTGCCAGCCGGGGACAGCACTATGGCTACACCTTC. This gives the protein CASRGQHYGYTF.

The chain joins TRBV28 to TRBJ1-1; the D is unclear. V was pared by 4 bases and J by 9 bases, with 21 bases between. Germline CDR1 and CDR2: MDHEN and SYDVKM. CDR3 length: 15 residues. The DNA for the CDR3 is TGTGCCAGCAGTTCGTCGTACGGAGGAGAAACAAAAGCTTTCTTT. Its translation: CASSSSYGGETKAFF.

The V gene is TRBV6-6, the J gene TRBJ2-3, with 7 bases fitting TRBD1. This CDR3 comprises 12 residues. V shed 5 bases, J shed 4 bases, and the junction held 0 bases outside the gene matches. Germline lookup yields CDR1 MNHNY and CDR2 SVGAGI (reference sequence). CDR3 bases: TGTGCCAGCAGTCAGGGGGCAGATACGCAGTATTTT. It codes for CASSQGADTQYF.

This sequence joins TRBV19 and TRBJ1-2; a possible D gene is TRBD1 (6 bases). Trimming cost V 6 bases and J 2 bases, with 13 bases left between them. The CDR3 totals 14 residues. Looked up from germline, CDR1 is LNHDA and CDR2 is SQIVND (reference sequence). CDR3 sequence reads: CASRPERGNYGYTF. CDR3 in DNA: TGTGCCAGTAGGCCAGAAAGGGGGAACTATGGCTACACCTTC. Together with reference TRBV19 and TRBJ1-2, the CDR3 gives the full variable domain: DGGITQSPKYLFRKEGQNVTLSCEQNLNHDAMYWYRQDPGQGLRLIYYSQIVNDFQKGDIAEGYSVSREKKESFPLTVTSAQKNPTAFYLCASRPERGNYGYTFGSGTRLTVV.

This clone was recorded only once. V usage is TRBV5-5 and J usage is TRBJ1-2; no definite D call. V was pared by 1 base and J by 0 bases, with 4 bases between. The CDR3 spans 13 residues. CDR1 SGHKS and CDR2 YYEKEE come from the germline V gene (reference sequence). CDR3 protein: CASSLTANYGYTF. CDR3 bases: TGTGCCAGCAGCTTGACAGCTAACTATGGCTACACCTTC. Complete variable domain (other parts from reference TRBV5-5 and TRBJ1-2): DAGVTQSPTHLIKTRGQQVTLRCSPISGHKSVSWYQQVLGQGPQFIFQYYEKEERGRGNFPDRFSARQFPNYSSELNVNALLLGDSALYLCASSLTANYGYTFGSGTRLTVV.

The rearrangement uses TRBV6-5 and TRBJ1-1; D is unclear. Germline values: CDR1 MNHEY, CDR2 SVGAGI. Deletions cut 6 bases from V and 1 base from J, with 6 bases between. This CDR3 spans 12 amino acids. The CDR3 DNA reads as TGTGCCAGCAGACGACAGAACACTGAAGCTTTCTTT. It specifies CASRRQNTEAFF.

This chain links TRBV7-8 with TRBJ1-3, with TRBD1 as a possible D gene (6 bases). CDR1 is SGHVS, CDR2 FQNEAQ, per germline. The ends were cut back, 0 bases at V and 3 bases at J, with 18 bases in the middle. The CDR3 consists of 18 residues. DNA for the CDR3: TGTGCCAGCAGCTTAGCAAGAACAGGGACAAGTGGTGGAAACACCATATATTTT. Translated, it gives CASSLARTGTSGGNTIYF.

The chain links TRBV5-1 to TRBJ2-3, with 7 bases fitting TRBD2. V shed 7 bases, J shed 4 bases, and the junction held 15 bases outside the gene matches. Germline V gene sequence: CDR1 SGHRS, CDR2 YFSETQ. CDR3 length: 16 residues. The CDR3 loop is CASSLTPGGGADTQYF. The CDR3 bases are TGCGCCAGCTCCCTTACGCCGGGGGGAGGTGCAGATACGCAGTATTTT.

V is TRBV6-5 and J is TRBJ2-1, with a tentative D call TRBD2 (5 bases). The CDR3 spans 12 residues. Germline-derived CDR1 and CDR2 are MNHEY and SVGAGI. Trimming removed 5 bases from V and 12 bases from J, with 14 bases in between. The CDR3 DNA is TGTGCCAGCAGTCGCCGGGGATTCTGGCAGTTCTTC. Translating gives CASSRRGFWQFF.

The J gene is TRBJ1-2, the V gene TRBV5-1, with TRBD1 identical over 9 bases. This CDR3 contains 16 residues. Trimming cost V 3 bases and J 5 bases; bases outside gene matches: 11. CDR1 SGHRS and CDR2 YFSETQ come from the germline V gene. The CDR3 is CASSSGGDRAPYGYTF. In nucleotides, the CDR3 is TGCGCCAGCAGCTCGGGGGGGGACAGGGCCCCTTATGGCTACACCTTC.

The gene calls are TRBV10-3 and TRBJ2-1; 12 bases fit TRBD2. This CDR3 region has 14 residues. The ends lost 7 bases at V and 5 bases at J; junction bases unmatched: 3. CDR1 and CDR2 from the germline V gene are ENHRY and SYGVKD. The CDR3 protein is CAINLAGGNNEQFF. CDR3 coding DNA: TGTGCCATCAATCTAGCGGGGGGGAACAATGAGCAGTTCTTC.

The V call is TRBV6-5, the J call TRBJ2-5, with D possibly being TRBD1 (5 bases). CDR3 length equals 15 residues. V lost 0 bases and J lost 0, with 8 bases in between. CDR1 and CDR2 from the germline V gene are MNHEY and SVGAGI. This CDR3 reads CASSYSGRYQETQYF. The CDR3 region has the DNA TGTGCCAGCAGTTACTCGGGGCGGTACCAAGAGACCCAGTACTTC.

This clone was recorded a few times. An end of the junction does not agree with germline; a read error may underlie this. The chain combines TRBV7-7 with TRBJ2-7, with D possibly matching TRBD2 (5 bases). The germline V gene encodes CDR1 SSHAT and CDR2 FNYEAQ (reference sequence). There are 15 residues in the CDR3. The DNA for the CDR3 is TGTGCTAGCAGCCCCGGACTTTATCCCTCCCACGAGCAGTACTTC. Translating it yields CASSPGLYPSHEQYF.

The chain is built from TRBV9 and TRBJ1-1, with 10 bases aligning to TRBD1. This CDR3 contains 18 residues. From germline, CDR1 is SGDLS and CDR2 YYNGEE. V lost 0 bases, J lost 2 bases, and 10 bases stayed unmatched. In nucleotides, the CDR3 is TGTGCCAGCAGCGTAGGTCCCGGGACAGGGGAGATTAACACTGAAGCTTTCTTT. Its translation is CASSVGPGTGEINTEAFF.

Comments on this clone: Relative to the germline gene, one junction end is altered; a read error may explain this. The CDR3 loop is CASSYYQGRGF. For the CDR3, the DNA is TGTGCCAGCAGTTACTACCAGGGCAGGGGGTTT. V usage is TRBV7-3 and J usage is TRBJ1-1, with TRBD1 identical over 7 bases. Germline V CDR1 and CDR2: SGHTA, FQGTGA. The CDR3 has 11 residues.

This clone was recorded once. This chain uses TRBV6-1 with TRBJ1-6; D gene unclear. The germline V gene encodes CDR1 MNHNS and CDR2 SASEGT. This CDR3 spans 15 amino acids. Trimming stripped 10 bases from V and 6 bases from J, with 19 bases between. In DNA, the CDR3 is TGTGCCACTAACACGATAGGCAGGTTTAATTCACCCCTCCACTTT. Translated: CATNTIGRFNSPLHF.

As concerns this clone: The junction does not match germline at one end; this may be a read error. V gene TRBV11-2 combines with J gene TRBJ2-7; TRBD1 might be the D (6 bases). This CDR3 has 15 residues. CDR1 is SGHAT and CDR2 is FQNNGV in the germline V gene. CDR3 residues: CASNSPGQGSSEQYF. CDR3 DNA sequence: TGTGCCAGCAACTCGCCAGGTCAGGGGTCCTCCGAGCAGTACTTC.

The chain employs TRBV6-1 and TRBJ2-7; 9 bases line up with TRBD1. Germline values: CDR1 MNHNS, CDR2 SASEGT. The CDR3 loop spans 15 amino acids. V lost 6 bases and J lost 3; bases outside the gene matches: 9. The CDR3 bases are TGTGCCAGCAGCAGCACGGGACAGGGAGGCTACGAGCAGTACTTC. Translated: CASSSTGQGGYEQYF.

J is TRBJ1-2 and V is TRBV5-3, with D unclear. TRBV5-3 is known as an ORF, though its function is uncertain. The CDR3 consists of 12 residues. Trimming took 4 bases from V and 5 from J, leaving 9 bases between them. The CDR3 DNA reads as TGTGCCAGAAGCCACCCGGGTTATGGCTACACCTTC. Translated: CARSHPGYGYTF.

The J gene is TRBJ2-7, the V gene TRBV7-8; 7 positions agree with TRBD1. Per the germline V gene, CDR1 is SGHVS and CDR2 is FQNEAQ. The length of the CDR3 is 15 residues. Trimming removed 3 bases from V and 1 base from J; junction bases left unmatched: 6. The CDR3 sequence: CASSFHSTGSYEQYF. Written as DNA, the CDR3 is TGTGCCAGCAGCTTTCACTCGACAGGGTCCTACGAGCAGTACTTC.